This entry lists 21 T cell receptor beta chains sequenced from one sample in a study of T cell clonotyping in hematopoietic cell transplantation. The method was immunoSEQ multiplex PCR; TCRdb's version includes in-frame clones alone and lacks a portion of them. The sample lists approximately 16,000 clones; almost 90% were seen once. The sample taken for sequencing was peripheral blood mononuclear cells. The receptors here all came from a man aged 50 or older in good health. Some clones in this sample may be carry-over from other donors' samples.

In its sample, this clone was seen once. The genes are TRBV28 and TRBJ1-5, with D tentatively TRBD1 (6 bases). The CDR3 has 15 residues. Germline CDR1 reads MDHEN; CDR2 reads SYDVKM. V dropped 10 bases and J dropped 3 bases, with 19 bases sitting between them. Here the CDR3 DNA reads TGTGCCATCCAGGGAAGGACAGCCTCCAATCAGCCCCAGCATTTT. This gives the protein CAIQGRTASNQPQHF.

CDR3 amino acids: CASSHAGAASYNEQFF. CDR3 nucleotide sequence: TGTGCCAGCAGCCATGCGGGGGCCGCCTCCTACAATGAGCAGTTCTTC. The V gene is TRBV4-2, the J gene TRBJ2-1, with D perhaps matching TRBD2 (7 bases). The CDR3 runs 16 residues. V was clipped by 3 bases and J by 0 bases, with 12 bases between them. Germline V gene lookup returns CDR1 LGHNA and CDR2 YNFKEQ.

This clone was seen more than once but under ten times. The J gene is TRBJ2-2, the V gene TRBV5-1; D is possibly TRBD2 (5 bases). Germline CDR1 reads SGHRS; CDR2 reads YFSETQ. Deletions cut 9 bases from V and 0 bases from J, with 9 bases between. The CDR3 consists of 13 residues. The CDR3 reads CATGVTNTGELFF. The CDR3 region has the DNA TGCGCCACCGGGGTAACGAACACCGGGGAGCTGTTTTTT. Supplemented by reference TRBV5-1 and TRBJ2-2, the full variable domain reads KAGVTQTPRYLIKTRGQQVTLSCSPISGHRSVSWYQQTPGQGLQFLFEYFSETQRNKGNFPGRFSGRQFSNSRSEMNVSTLELGDSALYLCATGVTNTGELFFGEGSRLTVL.

The gene calls are TRBV2 and TRBJ2-2, with a tentative D call TRBD2 (6 bases). This CDR3 comprises 17 residues. V shed 7 bases and J shed 4 bases, with 22 bases lying between them. Germline CDR1 is SNHLY and CDR2 is FYNNEI. CDR3 sequence reads: CASTRTASERITGELFF. CDR3 sequence (DNA): TGTGCCAGCACTCGAACGGCTAGCGAGCGTATCACCGGGGAGCTGTTTTTT.

The gene calls are TRBV30 and TRBJ1-5; 8 bases line up with TRBD1. CDR1 and CDR2 from the germline V gene are GTSNPN and SVGIG (reference sequence). With 3 bases clipped from V and 2 bases from J, the junction kept 6 bases outside the gene matches. This CDR3 region has 15 residues. The CDR3: CAWRAGGAGNQPQHF. The DNA for the CDR3 is TGTGCCTGGAGGGCAGGGGGCGCAGGCAATCAGCCCCAGCATTTT. The full variable domain, rest sourced from reference TRBV30 and TRBJ1-5, is SQTIHQWPATLVQPVGSPLSLECTVEGTSNPNLYWYRQAAGRGLQLLFYSVGIGQISSEVPQNLSASRPQDRQFILSSKKLLLSDSGFYLCAWRAGGAGNQPQHFGDGTRLSIL.

This chain connects TRBV6-1 to TRBJ1-5; D is unresolved. Per germline, CDR1 MNHNS and CDR2 SASEGT. V gave up 7 bases and J gave up 0 bases, with 10 bases separating them. This CDR3 has 14 amino acids. CDR3 residues: CASTLWNSNQPQHF. The DNA for the CDR3 is TGTGCCAGCACCCTCTGGAATAGCAATCAGCCCCAGCATTTT.

The chain combines TRBV30 with TRBJ2-3; 8 nucleotides align to TRBD1. The CDR3 sequence is 14 residues long. J gave up 3 bases and V 0 bases, and 2 bases lay outside the gene matches. In germline, CDR1 is GTSNPN, CDR2 SVGIG (reference sequence). This CDR3 is CAWSVRTGTDTQYF. The DNA of the CDR3 is TGTGCCTGGAGTGTCAGGACAGGGACAGATACGCAGTATTTT. The full variable domain, its missing parts supplied by reference TRBV30 and TRBJ2-3, is SQTIHQWPATLVQPVGSPLSLECTVEGTSNPNLYWYRQAAGRGLQLLFYSVGIGQISSEVPQNLSASRPQDRQFILSSKKLLLSDSGFYLCAWSVRTGTDTQYFGPGTRLTVL.

The chain carries TRBV6-6 and TRBJ2-7; D is unclear. This CDR3 is built from 14 residues. The germline V gene has CDR1 MNHNY and CDR2 SVGAGI (reference sequence). Trimming shortened V by 6 bases and J by 0 bases, and 12 bases separated the two germline ends. The CDR3 bases are TGTGCCAGCAGCTCGACACGCCCCTCCTACGAGCAGTACTTC. This sequence encodes CASSSTRPSYEQYF.

The rearrangement uses TRBV4-3 and TRBJ1-1, with D possibly being TRBD1 (6 bases). The germline V and J ends were trimmed by 0 bases and 0 bases, with 17 bases remaining between them. Germline CDR1 is LGHNA and CDR2 is YSLEER. This CDR3 spans 18 amino acids. Here the CDR3 reads CASSQDLARTAMNTEAFF. The CDR3 DNA follows: TGCGCCAGCAGCCAAGATCTTGCCCGGACAGCCATGAACACTGAAGCTTTCTTT.

The chain is built from TRBV11-3 and TRBJ1-4, with D hard to call. V lost 3 bases and J 4 bases, leaving 9 bases between the germline ends. Germline V gives CDR1 SGHNT, CDR2 YENEEA. The CDR3 length is 14 residues. The CDR3 DNA follows: TGTGCCAGCAGCTTTAGCTTTGTTAATGAAAAACTGTTTTTT. It encodes CASSFSFVNEKLFF.

The chain links TRBV5-1 to TRBJ1-5, with D hard to call. V gave up 1 base and J gave up 2 bases, with 4 bases separating them. The CDR3 is made up of 13 amino acids. The germline gives CDR1 SGHRS, CDR2 YFSETQ. CDR3 coding DNA: TGCGCCAGCAGCTTGTGGGGCAATCAGCCCCAGCATTTT. Its translation: CASSLWGNQPQHF.

V and J are TRBV6-5 and TRBJ1-4; TRBD1 agrees at 7 bases. Per the germline V gene, CDR1 is MNHEY and CDR2 is SVGAGI. This CDR3 is built from 14 residues. J lost 6 bases, V lost 4 bases, and 5 bases had no gene match. CDR3 residues: CASSSSGTDEKLFF. DNA of the CDR3: TGTGCCAGCAGTTCATCCGGGACAGATGAAAAACTGTTTTTT.

The V and J genes are TRBV7-9 and TRBJ2-2; unclear D gene. This CDR3 is 13 amino acids long. Trimming stripped 7 bases from V and 4 bases from J, with 10 bases between. CDR1 and CDR2 (germline): SEHNR, FQNEAQ (reference sequence). The CDR3 reads CASKLQRTGELFF. The CDR3 DNA reads as TGTGCCAGCAAGCTACAGCGCACCGGGGAGCTGTTTTTT.

The chain joins TRBV30 to TRBJ2-7, with 8 nucleotides matching TRBD1. Germline V gene data show CDR1 as GTSNPN and CDR2 as SVGIG (reference sequence). V was pared by 3 bases and J by 4 bases, with 8 bases of the junction left unmatched. The CDR3 sequence is 14 residues long. CDR3 region: CAWSTTGEAYEQYF. The CDR3, as DNA: TGTGCCTGGAGCACGACAGGGGAAGCGTACGAGCAGTACTTC.

V is TRBV6-5 and J is TRBJ1-4, with D maybe TRBD1 (6 bases). Trimming removed 6 bases at V and 10 bases at J, with 15 bases between. The CDR3 extends over 13 amino acids. Germline CDR1 is MNHEY and CDR2 is SVGAGI. The CDR3 loop reads CASSPDRTGKLFF. The CDR3 region has the DNA TGTGCCAGCAGCCCCGACAGGACCGGAAAACTGTTTTTT.

V is TRBV30 and J is TRBJ2-2, with D unclear. The CDR3 spans 15 residues. Trimming took off 0 bases at V and 1 base at J, with 9 bases between the two ends. CDR1 and CDR2 from the germline V gene are GTSNPN and SVGIG (reference sequence). DNA of the CDR3: TGTGCCTGGAGTGTACTTAGGCTGAACACCGGGGAGCTGTTTTTT. Protein: CAWSVLRLNTGELFF.

V is TRBV5-1 and J is TRBJ1-6, with unresolved D. CDR1 is SGHRS, CDR2 YFSETQ, per germline. This CDR3 comprises 15 residues. Trimming left V 1 base short and J 2 bases short, with 7 bases between. CDR3 region: CASSLLETYNSPLHF. The CDR3 region has the DNA TGCGCCAGCAGCTTGCTGGAGACCTATAATTCACCCCTCCACTTT.

This chain uses TRBV28 with TRBJ1-3; D is uncertain. CDR3 length: 14 amino acids. V lost 8 bases, J lost 0 bases, and 11 bases lay in between. Germline CDR1 reads MDHEN; CDR2 reads SYDVKM. The CDR3 sequence is CASGDRYSGNTIYF. CDR3 nucleotides: TGTGCCAGCGGCGACCGATACTCTGGAAACACCATATATTTT.

The chain links TRBV28 to TRBJ1-1; no clear D gene. V dropped 6 bases and J dropped 12 bases, with 20 bases sitting between them. The germline gives CDR1 MDHEN, CDR2 SYDVKM. This CDR3 is 13 amino acids long. The CDR3: CASSSSELWLTFF. CDR3 DNA: TGTGCCAGCAGCTCGAGCGAATTGTGGTTGACTTTCTTT.

The CDR3 sequence is CASSVGQSSSYEQYF. In DNA form, the CDR3 reads TGTGCCAGCAGCGTAGGACAGTCGAGTTCCTACGAGCAGTACTTC. The chain carries TRBV9 and TRBJ2-7; a possible D gene is TRBD1 (5 bases). CDR1 and CDR2 from the germline V gene are SGDLS and YYNGEE. The CDR3 extends over 15 amino acids. V lost 0 bases, J lost 1 base, and 11 bases lay in between.

CDR3 DNA sequence: TGCGCCAGCAGCCAAGGGCAAGGCGATGGCTACACCTTC. It codes for CASSQGQGDGYTF. The genes are TRBV4-1 and TRBJ1-2; D is undetermined. V dropped 1 base and J dropped 6 bases, with 9 bases sitting between them. From germline, CDR1 is MGHRA and CDR2 YSYEKL. CDR3 length: 13 amino acids.